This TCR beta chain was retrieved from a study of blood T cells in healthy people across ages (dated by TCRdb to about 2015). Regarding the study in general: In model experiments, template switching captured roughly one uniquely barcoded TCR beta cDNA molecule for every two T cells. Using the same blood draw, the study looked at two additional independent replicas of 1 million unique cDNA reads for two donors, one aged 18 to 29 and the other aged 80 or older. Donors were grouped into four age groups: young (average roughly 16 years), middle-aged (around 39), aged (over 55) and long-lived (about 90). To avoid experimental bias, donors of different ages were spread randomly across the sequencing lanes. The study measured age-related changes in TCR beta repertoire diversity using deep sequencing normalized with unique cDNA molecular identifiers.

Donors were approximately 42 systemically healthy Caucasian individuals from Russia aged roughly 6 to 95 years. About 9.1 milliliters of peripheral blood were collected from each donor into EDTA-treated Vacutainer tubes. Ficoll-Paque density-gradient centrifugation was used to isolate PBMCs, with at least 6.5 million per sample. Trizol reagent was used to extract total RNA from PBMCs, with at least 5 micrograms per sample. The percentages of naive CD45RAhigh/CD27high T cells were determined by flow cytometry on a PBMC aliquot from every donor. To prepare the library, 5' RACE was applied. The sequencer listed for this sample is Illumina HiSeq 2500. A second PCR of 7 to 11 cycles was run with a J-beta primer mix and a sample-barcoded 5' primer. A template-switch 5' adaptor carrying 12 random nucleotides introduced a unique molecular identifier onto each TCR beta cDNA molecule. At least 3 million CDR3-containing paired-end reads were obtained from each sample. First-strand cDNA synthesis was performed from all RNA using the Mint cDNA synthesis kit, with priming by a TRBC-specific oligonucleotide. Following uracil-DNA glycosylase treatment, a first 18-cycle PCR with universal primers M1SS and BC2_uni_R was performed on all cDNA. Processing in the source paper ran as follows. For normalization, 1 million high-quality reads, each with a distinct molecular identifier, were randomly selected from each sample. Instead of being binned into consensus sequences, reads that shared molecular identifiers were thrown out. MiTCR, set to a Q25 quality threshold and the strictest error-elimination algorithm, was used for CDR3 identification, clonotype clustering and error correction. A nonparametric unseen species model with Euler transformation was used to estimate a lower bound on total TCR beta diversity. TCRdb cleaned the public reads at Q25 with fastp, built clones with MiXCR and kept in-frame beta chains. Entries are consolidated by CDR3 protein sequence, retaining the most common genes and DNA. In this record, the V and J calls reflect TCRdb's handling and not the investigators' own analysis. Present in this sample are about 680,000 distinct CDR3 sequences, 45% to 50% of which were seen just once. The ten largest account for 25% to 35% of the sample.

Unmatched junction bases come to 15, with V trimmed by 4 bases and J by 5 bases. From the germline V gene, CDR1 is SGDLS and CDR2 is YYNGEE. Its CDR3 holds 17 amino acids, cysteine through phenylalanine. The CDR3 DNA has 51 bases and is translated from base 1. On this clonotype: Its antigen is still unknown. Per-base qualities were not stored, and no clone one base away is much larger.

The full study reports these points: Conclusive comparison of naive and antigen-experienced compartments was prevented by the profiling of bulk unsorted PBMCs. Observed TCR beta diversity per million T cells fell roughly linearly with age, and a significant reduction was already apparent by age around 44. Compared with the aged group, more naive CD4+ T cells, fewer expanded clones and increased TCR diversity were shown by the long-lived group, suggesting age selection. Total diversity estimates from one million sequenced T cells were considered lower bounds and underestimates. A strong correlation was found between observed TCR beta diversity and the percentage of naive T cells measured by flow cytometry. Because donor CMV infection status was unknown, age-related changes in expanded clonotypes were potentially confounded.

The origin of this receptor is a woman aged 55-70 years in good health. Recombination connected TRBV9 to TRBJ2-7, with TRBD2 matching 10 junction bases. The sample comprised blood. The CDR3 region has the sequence CASSPRPGLATSHEQYF. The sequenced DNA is TGTGCCAGCAGCCCACGACCGGGACTAGCGACTTCCCACGAGCAGTACTTC.